This T cell receptor (beta chain) was retrieved from a study of cytomegalovirus exposure and HLA in healthy donors. This clone showed up just once. The antigen remains undetermined. This PCR relied on a set of 60 Vbeta primers and 13 Jbeta primers. Clones were sequenced by immunoSEQ multiplex PCR, and TCRdb holds only the in-frame ones, with some missing. Of roughly 80,000 clones listed, around 76% are singletons. Trimming removed 5 bases from V and 0 bases from J; junction bases left unmatched: 8. Germline V gene data show CDR1 as SEHNR and CDR2 as FQNEAQ (reference sequence). This CDR3 region has 16 residues. Study-level results: Follow-up analysis later connected one missense variant in DCLRE1C with trimming of TCR beta V- and J-genes.

The clonotype was recovered from a woman in her fifties or sixties in good health and CMV-seropositive. The sequencing input was PBMCs. The V and J genes are TRBV7-9 and TRBJ2-7; 9 bases agree with TRBD1. Here the CDR3 reads CASSLGQGISSYEQYF. The CDR3 region has the DNA TGTGCCAGCAGCCTGGGACAGGGTATCTCCTCCTACGAGCAGTACTTC.